This T cell receptor beta chain was captured by sequencing in a study of OX40 agonist ivuxolimab in advanced cancers. Across the study: The mean age was roughly 60 years, ranging from 23 to 79, with 65% to 90% of participants male. Therapy given before enrollment (anti-PD-1, anti-PD-L1 or anti-CTLA-4) was allowed, and 40% to 50% had some. Study observations and caveats: Low clonal expansion, among the lowest seen, marked partial responders at 0.1-3.0 mg/kg.

The assay was immunoSEQ multiplex PCR, and TCRdb's table has in-frame clones only and misses some. Of more than 95,000 clones in the sample, about nine tenths were seen once. J lost 3 bases, V lost 5 bases, and 7 bases had no gene match. Looked up from germline, CDR1 is LNHDA and CDR2 is SQIVND (reference sequence). The CDR3 is 15 residues long. For this clone: What it binds is unknown.

The rearrangement links TRBV19 to TRBJ2-1; 7 bases are shared with TRBD2. The sample consisted of CD4+ or CD8+ T cells sorted from blood, taken in a trial of the OX40 agonist ivuxolimab. The source of this sequence is an adult with an advanced solid tumor such as melanoma, head and neck, liver or kidney cancer. Written as DNA, the CDR3 is TGTGCCAGTAGTGGTCGGGAGGAGGTCTACAATGAGCAGTTCTTC. Its protein product is CASSGREEVYNEQFF.